This T cell receptor (beta chain) derives from a study of CD8 T cells in Susac syndrome. With random hexamers, reverse transcription was performed on about 0.5 to 1 ug of RNA. A multiplex approach, immunoSEQ multiplex PCR, amplified TCR beta CDR3 across 54 Vbeta and 13 Jbeta. From the immunoSEQ multiplex PCR reads, TCRdb called clonotypes with MiXCR, one entry per CDR3 protein. Among over 150,000 distinct CDR3 sequences listed, nearly 95% were seen once. Germline V gene sequence: CDR1 SGHDN, CDR2 FVKESK. The V end lost 1 base, the J end lost 6 bases, and 9 bases lay between the germline ends. The CDR3 covers 13 residues.

The sequenced sample was CD4+ T cells from PBMCs. The sequence derives from a human donor with multiple sclerosis. The J gene is TRBJ1-2, the V gene TRBV14, with D uncertain. Written as DNA, the CDR3 is TGTGCCAGCAGCCAAGGACACGTTGATGGCTACACCTTC. Protein product: CASSQGHVDGYTF.